This passage covers 9 T cell receptor beta chains from one sample sequenced in a study of vaccination effects on CD4 cells after COVID-19. Some clones are missing from TCRdb's copy, which holds only in-frame ones; the method was immunoSEQ multiplex PCR. Seen here are some 65,000 clones, more than 70% observed once, and the top ten hold 2.5% to 3%. Within the ViraFEST assay, antigen-specific CD4+ T cells underwent expansion with viral peptide pools prior to sequencing. The authors isolated CD4+ T cells after more than eight days of culture. Nucleocapsid antibodies were negative in the vaccine recipients, who had never had SARS-CoV-2 infection. Which antigens these TCRs recognize remains unknown. Sequences were derived from CD4+ T cells from PBMCs cultured with HCoV-NL63 spike peptides, sampled before COVID-19 vaccination. All receptors come from a human donor who received a COVID-19 vaccine.

The rearrangement links TRBV3-1 (or the pseudogene TRBV3-2) to TRBJ1-5, with D hard to call. The CDR3 runs 13 residues. Germline V lookup: CDR1 LGHDT, CDR2 YNNKEL (reference sequence). Deletions cut 1 base from V and 3 bases from J, with 4 bases between. The DNA for the CDR3 is TGTGCCAGCAGCCAAGGGGACAATCAGCCCCAGCATTTT. As protein: CASSQGDNQPQHF.

The sample holds one count of this clone. The chain links TRBV25-1 to TRBJ2-1; D is tentatively TRBD1 or TRBD2 (5 bases each). The germline gives CDR1 MGHDK, CDR2 SYGVNS. V lost 5 bases to trimming and J lost 6 bases, with 17 bases between them. The CDR3 loop spans 15 amino acids. The CDR3 bases are TGTGCCAGCAGTTCGTGGGACGGGGTGGTCAATGAGCAGTTCTTC. Protein product: CASSSWDGVVNEQFF.

The genes are TRBV4-1 and TRBJ1-3, with D perhaps matching TRBD1 (6 bases). The V end lost 2 bases, the J end lost 0 bases, and 20 bases lay between the germline ends. Germline CDR1 reads MGHRA; CDR2 reads YSYEKL. The CDR3 contains 19 residues. The CDR3 DNA reads as TGCGCCAGCAGCCAACCAACTGGACAGTTAAAAAACTCTGGAAACACCATATATTTT. This gives the protein CASSQPTGQLKNSGNTIYF.

This rearrangement joins TRBV11-2 to TRBJ1-4; tentative D call: TRBD1 (5 bases). Germline lookup yields CDR1 SGHAT and CDR2 FQNNGV. Between the trimmed V and J ends, which lost 5 bases and 2 bases, there was a span of 12 bases. CDR3 length equals 15 residues. CDR3 sequence: CASSPRGPTNEKLFF. The CDR3 DNA is TGTGCCAGCAGCCCGAGGGGTCCGACTAATGAAAAACTGTTTTTT.

The CDR3 loop is CASSYPLVDTQYF. CDR3 nucleotide sequence: TGTGCCAGCAGCTACCCGCTTGTAGATACGCAGTATTTT. The chain has TRBV7-2 and TRBJ2-3; D uncertain. The V gene's germline CDR1 is SGHTA and CDR2 FQGNSA. Trimming removed 4 bases from V and 5 bases from J, with 10 bases in between. The CDR3 is made up of 13 amino acids.

The gene calls are TRBV6-6 and TRBJ2-1; 11 nucleotides line up with TRBD2. With 7 bases clipped from V and 4 bases from J, the junction kept 9 bases outside the gene matches. The CDR3 sequence is 16 residues long. Germline V CDR1 and CDR2: MNHNY, SVGAGI (reference sequence). In DNA form, the CDR3 reads TGTGCCAGCACCTCGACTAGCGGGGTGAATTACAATGAGCAGTTCTTC. Its protein product is CASTSTSGVNYNEQFF.

The chain is built from TRBV5-1 and TRBJ2-5, with 11 bases that match TRBD2. This CDR3 has 17 residues. With 4 bases clipped from V and 1 base from J, the junction kept 9 bases outside the gene matches. The germline V gene encodes CDR1 SGHRS and CDR2 YFSETQ. CDR3 sequence (DNA): TGCGCCAGCAGCAAGGCAGAACTAGCGGGGGTCCAAGAGACCCAGTACTTC. This translates into CASSKAELAGVQETQYF. The entire variable domain, with the rest obtained from reference TRBV5-1 and TRBJ2-5, is as follows: KAGVTQTPRYLIKTRGQQVTLSCSPISGHRSVSWYQQTPGQGLQFLFEYFSETQRNKGNFPGRFSGRQFSNSRSEMNVSTLELGDSALYLCASSKAELAGVQETQYFGPGTRLLVL.

V is TRBV6-5 and J is TRBJ1-4, with a tentative D call TRBD1 (6 bases). V was trimmed by 0 bases and J by 11 bases, leaving 16 bases between them. The germline V gene encodes CDR1 MNHEY and CDR2 SVGAGI. The CDR3 is 15 residues long. This CDR3 reads CASSYSIGDQGKLFF. The CDR3 bases are TGTGCCAGCAGTTACTCGATTGGAGATCAGGGGAAACTGTTTTTT.

The chain has TRBV6-5 and TRBJ1-4, with 8 bases that match TRBD1. Trimming removed 2 bases from V and 8 bases from J; junction bases left unmatched: 7. The CDR3 totals 15 residues. Germline assignment: CDR1 MNHEY and CDR2 SVGAGI. CDR3 sequence: CASSYDNRGGEKLFF. The CDR3 coding sequence is TGTGCCAGCAGTTACGATAACAGGGGGGGAGAAAAACTGTTTTTT.